The next 19 T cell receptor beta chains were all read from a single sample in a study of regulatory T cells in long-lasting Graves disease. Regarding time point: newly diagnosed GD, antithyroid drugs for less than 3 months. Construction of the TCR library relied on RNA isolated from PBMCs. Construction of the TCR beta libraries employed iRepertoire HTBI primers in conjunction with Arm-PCR of CDR3 regions. TCRdb reanalysed the multiplex PCR reads using MiXCR and keeps one entry per CDR3 protein. The table shows hundreds of thousands of distinct CDR3 sequences, with roughly 13% occurring only once. The same sample was also studied in work on T cells in Graves' hyperthyroidism and ophthalmopathy.

Here the sequenced sample was peripheral blood mononuclear cells (PBMCs), taken at new diagnosis, from a patient treated with antithyroid drugs. The receptors come from a man aged 25-40 years with Graves disease.

This clonotype was seen once. V and J are TRBV29-1 and TRBJ2-1, with D possibly TRBD2 on 5 matching bases. CDR1 and CDR2 (germline): SQVTM, ANQGSEA. Trimming removed 6 bases from V and 3 bases from J, with 15 bases in between. The CDR3 runs 14 residues. Here the CDR3 reads CSVPLAEGYNEQFF. CDR3 nucleotide sequence: TGCAGCGTGCCTCTAGCAGAGGGCTACAATGAGCAGTTCTTC.

This clonotype was found many times. This chain joins TRBV29-1 and TRBJ2-1; D is uncertain. CDR3 size: 12 residues. Germline CDR1 SQVTM, CDR2 ANQGSEA. V was pared by 3 bases and J by 4 bases, with 7 bases between. The CDR3: CSVDRPYNEQFF. The CDR3 nucleotides read TGCAGCGTTGATCGGCCTTACAATGAGCAGTTCTTC.

This clonotype was counted at least ten times. At one of its ends the junction is not consistent with the germline gene, which may arise from a read error. This chain links TRBV11-2 with TRBJ2-2; D perhaps matches TRBD2 (7 bases). This CDR3 contains 17 residues. Germline V gives CDR1 SGHAT, CDR2 FQNNGV. CDR3 residues: CASSLVYGGRNTGELFF. For the CDR3, the DNA is TGTGCCAGCAGTTTAGTTTACGGGGGGCGGAACACCGGGGAGCTGTTTTTT. Full variable domain (outside the CDR3, taken from reference TRBV11-2 and TRBJ2-2): EAGVAQSPRYKIIEKRQSVAFWCNPISGHATLYWYQQILGQGPKLLIQFQNNGVVDDSQLPKDRFSAERLKGVDSTLKIQPAKLEDSAVYLCASSLVYGGRNTGELFFGEGSRLTVL.

In DNA form, the CDR3 reads TGCGCCATCGGATTTACGAGCTCCTACGAGCAGTACTTC. This gives the protein CAIGFTSSYEQYF. The gene calls are TRBV10-1 and TRBJ2-7; D unresolved. The CDR3 loop spans 13 amino acids. V was pared by 10 bases and J by 0 bases, with 13 bases between. Per germline, CDR1 WNHNN and CDR2 SYGVQD (reference sequence).

This clonotype was observed many times. This chain connects TRBV2 to TRBJ1-1; D ambiguous. The V and J ends lost 4 bases and 4 bases respectively, with 10 bases between them. The CDR3 totals 13 residues. Germline V CDR1 and CDR2: SNHLY, FYNNEI. CDR3 region: CASSAGEGTEAFF. In DNA, the CDR3 is TGTGCCAGCAGTGCCGGTGAGGGCACTGAAGCTTTCTTT.

The chain has TRBV13 and TRBJ2-7, with D perhaps TRBD1 (6 bases). Trimming cost V 1 base and J 2 bases, with 9 bases left between them. The CDR3 spans 14 residues. Germline CDR1 reads PRHDT; CDR2 reads FYEKMQ (reference sequence). CDR3 protein: CASSLDGQTYEQYF. CDR3 bases: TGTGCCAGCAGCTTAGATGGACAGACCTACGAGCAGTACTTC.

This clonotype was seen at least ten times. This rearrangement joins TRBV6-1 to TRBJ2-7; 8 nucleotides match TRBD2. Losses at the gene ends were 8 bases for V and 3 bases for J; bases not matched to a gene: 12. CDR3 length: 15 amino acids. The germline V gene encodes CDR1 MNHNS and CDR2 SASEGT. The CDR3 region has the DNA TGTGCCAGCGGCCGAAGACGGGAGGGCTACTACGAGCAGTACTTC. It codes for CASGRRREGYYEQYF.

The chain couples TRBV20-1 to TRBJ2-3; weak D call: TRBD2 (6 bases). The V end was cut by 5 bases, the J end by 6 bases, with 27 bases between. The CDR3 sequence is 17 residues long. Germline values: CDR1 DFQATT, CDR2 SNEGSKA (reference sequence). CDR3 in DNA: TGCAGTGCTCCCCAGTCGGAACCCGGGACTCCTCTTGATACGCAGTATTTT. Amino acids: CSAPQSEPGTPLDTQYF.

This clonotype was recorded at least ten times. The J gene is TRBJ2-5, the V gene TRBV10-3; maybe TRBD2 (6 bases). This CDR3 is built from 12 residues. Germline values: CDR1 ENHRY, CDR2 SYGVKD. Trimming removed 8 bases from V and 0 bases from J, with 7 bases in between. CDR3: CAIAGNQETQYF. The CDR3 DNA is TGTGCCATCGCGGGGAACCAAGAGACCCAGTACTTC.

The table lists this clonotype with a few counts. The CDR3 sequence: CASSPEGLSETQYF. CDR3 sequence (DNA): TGTGCCAGCTCACCCGAGGGGTTGTCGGAGACCCAGTACTTC. The chain uses TRBV18 and TRBJ2-5, with D perhaps matching TRBD1 or TRBD2 (5 bases each). CDR3 size: 14 residues. Germline V gene data show CDR1 as KGHSH and CDR2 as LQKENI. The ends were cut back, 3 bases at V and 5 bases at J, with 13 bases in the middle. The full variable domain, rest sourced from reference TRBV18 and TRBJ2-5, is NAGVMQNPRHLVRRRGQEARLRCSPMKGHSHVYWYRQLPEEGLKFMVYLQKENIIDESGMPKERFSAEFPKEGPSILRIQQVVRGDSAAYFCASSPEGLSETQYFGPGTRLLVL.

Only one count was recorded for this clonotype. A far larger clone differs by one base, so this is likely a read error. The J gene is TRBJ2-3, the V gene TRBV11-2; a weak D match, TRBD2 (5 bases). The better agreement between TRBJ2-7 and the DNA end casts doubt on the J call. CDR1 is SGHAT and CDR2 is FQNNGV in the germline V gene. This CDR3 region has 13 residues. The DNA of the CDR3 is TGTGCCAGCAGCCGAACGTCACGGACTGAGCAGTACTTC. The encoded protein is CASSRTSRTEQYF.

In this sample, this clonotype turned up many times. This rearrangement joins TRBV6-9 to TRBJ2-7, with 8 bases lining up with TRBD2. The V segment lost 7 bases and the J segment 7 bases; nucleotides outside the gene matches: 9. CDR1 MNHGY and CDR2 SVAAGI come from the germline V gene. CDR3 size: 13 residues. The CDR3 sequence: CASTYSGGWEQYF. CDR3 DNA: TGTGCCAGCACCTATTCGGGGGGGTGGGAGCAGTACTTC.

V and J are TRBV28 and TRBJ1-1, with D perhaps TRBD1 (6 bases). The CDR3 totals 15 residues. V lost 5 bases to trimming and J lost 1 base, with 14 bases between them. Germline CDR1 is MDHEN and CDR2 is SYDVKM. CDR3 in amino acids: CASSLLQGGNTEAFF. In DNA, the CDR3 is TGTGCCAGCAGTCTCCTACAGGGCGGGAACACTGAAGCTTTCTTT.

V usage is TRBV7-2 and J usage is TRBJ2-5; TRBD2 aligns across 10 bases. V gave up 5 bases and J gave up 1 base; unmatched junction bases: 10. Germline V CDR1 and CDR2: SGHTA, FQGNSA. This CDR3 has 17 amino acids. CDR3 region: CASSPMPQREGQETQYF. The CDR3 nucleotides read TGTGCCAGCAGCCCTATGCCTCAGCGGGAGGGCCAAGAGACCCAGTACTTC.

This chain joins TRBV7-6 and TRBJ1-1, with D possibly matching TRBD1 (6 bases). Germline V gives CDR1 SGHVS, CDR2 FNYEAQ. The CDR3 runs 15 residues. Trimming pared 7 bases from V and 11 bases from J, leaving 26 bases between. The CDR3 DNA reads TGTGCCAGCACCTTGAGGGCCACGGGGGCCCCTTTGGCTTTCTTT. Protein sequence: CASTLRATGAPLAFF.

This sequence joins TRBV20-1 and TRBJ2-1; no firm D call. Trimming removed 5 bases from V and 0 bases from J, with 20 bases in between. CDR3 length equals 17 residues. Germline assignment: CDR1 DFQATT and CDR2 SNEGSKA (reference sequence). The CDR3 sequence is CSAPGGRYPSSYNEQFF. In DNA form, the CDR3 reads TGCAGTGCTCCAGGTGGCCGGTACCCGAGCTCCTACAATGAGCAGTTCTTC.

The chain uses TRBV20-1 and TRBJ1-1; TRBD1 might be the D (6 bases). Trimming pared 6 bases from V and 7 bases from J, leaving 15 bases between. The CDR3 contains 12 residues. Germline V CDR1 and CDR2: DFQATT, SNEGSKA (reference sequence). For the CDR3, the DNA is TGCAGTGCACCTCAGGGGCTAGTTGAAGCTTTCTTT. It encodes CSAPQGLVEAFF.

This clonotype was observed many times. The V gene is TRBV19, the J gene TRBJ2-7; 10 bases align to TRBD2. In germline, CDR1 is LNHDA, CDR2 SQIVND (reference sequence). The ends lost 4 bases at V and 7 bases at J; junction bases unmatched: 10. This CDR3 is 15 amino acids long. For the CDR3, the DNA is TGTGCCAGTAGTACCCCTAGCGGGAGCCAGAGAGAGCAGTACTTC. It encodes CASSTPSGSQREQYF.

At least ten counts were recorded for this clonotype. The chain's CDR3 is CSAKPDTTEQYF. The CDR3 DNA sequence: TGCAGTGCTAAACCTGACACCACCGAGCAGTACTTC. The chain recombines TRBV20-1 with TRBJ2-7; D uncertain. The V end was cut by 4 bases, the J end by 6 bases, with 13 bases between. The CDR3 spans 12 residues. Germline-derived CDR1 and CDR2 are DFQATT and SNEGSKA (reference sequence).